One and the same sample provided the 4 T cell receptor beta chains below, sequenced in a study of cytomegalovirus exposure and HLA in healthy donors. PCR involved 60 Vbeta and 13 Jbeta primers. Sequencing was performed with immunoSEQ multiplex PCR; in TCRdb, only in-frame clones are kept and a portion is missing. The sample contains 150,000 to 200,000 clones, roughly 78% of which appear only once. Sequenced sample: PBMCs. The receptor set was obtained from a boy between 5 and 17 years old in good health and CMV-seronegative.

CDR3 residues: CASSYSKGAGETQYF. CDR3 in DNA: TGTGCCAGCAGTTACTCGAAGGGGGCAGGGGAGACCCAGTACTTC. This chain uses TRBV6-5 with TRBJ2-5, with TRBD1 identical over 7 bases. CDR1 MNHEY and CDR2 SVGAGI come from the germline V gene. This CDR3 comprises 15 residues. V trimming: 0 bases; J trimming: 5 bases; junction bases outside the gene matches: 6.

V usage is TRBV5-1 and J usage is TRBJ2-5; 8 positions agree with TRBD1. Germline loops: CDR1 SGHRS, CDR2 YFSETQ. V lost 2 bases and J lost 5; bases outside the gene matches: 5. The CDR3 runs 14 residues. The CDR3 is CASSLTGGIETQYF. In nucleotides, the CDR3 is TGCGCCAGCAGCTTAACAGGGGGTATCGAGACCCAGTACTTC. Variable domain in full (rest from reference TRBV5-1 and TRBJ2-5): KAGVTQTPRYLIKTRGQQVTLSCSPISGHRSVSWYQQTPGQGLQFLFEYFSETQRNKGNFPGRFSGRQFSNSRSEMNVSTLELGDSALYLCASSLTGGIETQYFGPGTRLLVL.

The chain employs TRBV7-9 and TRBJ2-7; TRBD2 matches at 7 bases. Germline V gene data show CDR1 as SEHNR and CDR2 as FQNEAQ (reference sequence). This CDR3 spans 16 amino acids. Trimming took 5 bases from V and 0 from J; bases not matched to a gene: 10. This chain's CDR3 is CASSPAAGESSYEQYF. CDR3 in DNA: TGTGCCAGCAGCCCCGCCGCGGGGGAAAGCTCCTACGAGCAGTACTTC.

V and J are TRBV7-2 and TRBJ1-2; possible D gene TRBD1, 6 bases. Germline V gives CDR1 SGHTA, CDR2 FQGNSA. V was pared by 2 bases and J by 0 bases, with 16 bases between. The CDR3 is 17 amino acids. CDR3 protein: CASSLHAGERPNYGYTF. CDR3 sequence (DNA): TGTGCCAGCAGCTTACACGCAGGGGAAAGACCTAACTATGGCTACACCTTC.